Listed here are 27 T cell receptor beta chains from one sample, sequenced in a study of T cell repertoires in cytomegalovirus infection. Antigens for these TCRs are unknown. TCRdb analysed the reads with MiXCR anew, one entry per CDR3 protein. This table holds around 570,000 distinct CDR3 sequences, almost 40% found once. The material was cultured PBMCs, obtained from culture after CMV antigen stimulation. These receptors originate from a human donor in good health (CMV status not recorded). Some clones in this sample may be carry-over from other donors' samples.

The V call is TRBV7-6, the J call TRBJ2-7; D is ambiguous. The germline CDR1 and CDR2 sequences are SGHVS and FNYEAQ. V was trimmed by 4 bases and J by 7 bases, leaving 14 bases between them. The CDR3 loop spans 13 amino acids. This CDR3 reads CASSSKPTLEQYF. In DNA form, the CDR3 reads TGTGCCAGCAGCTCTAAGCCGACGTTGGAGCAGTACTTC.

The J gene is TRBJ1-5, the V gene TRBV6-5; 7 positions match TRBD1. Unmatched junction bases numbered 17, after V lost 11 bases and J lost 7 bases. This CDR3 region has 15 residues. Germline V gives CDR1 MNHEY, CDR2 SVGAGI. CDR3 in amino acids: CAYSLRRGPGQPQHF. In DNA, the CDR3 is TGTGCCTACAGCTTAAGGAGGGGGCCAGGCCAGCCCCAGCATTTT.

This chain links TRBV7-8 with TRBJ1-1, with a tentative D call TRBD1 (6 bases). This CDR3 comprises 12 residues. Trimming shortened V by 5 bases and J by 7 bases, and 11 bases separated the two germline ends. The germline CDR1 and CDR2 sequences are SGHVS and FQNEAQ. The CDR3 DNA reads TGTGCCAGCAGCCTTTGGACAGATGAAGCTTTCTTT. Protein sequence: CASSLWTDEAFF. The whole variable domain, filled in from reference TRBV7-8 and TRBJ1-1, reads GAGVSQSPRYKVAKRGQDVALRCDPISGHVSLFWYQQALGQGPEFLTYFQNEAQLDKSGLPSDRFFAERPEGSVSTLKIQRTQQEDSAVYLCASSLWTDEAFFGQGTRLTVV.

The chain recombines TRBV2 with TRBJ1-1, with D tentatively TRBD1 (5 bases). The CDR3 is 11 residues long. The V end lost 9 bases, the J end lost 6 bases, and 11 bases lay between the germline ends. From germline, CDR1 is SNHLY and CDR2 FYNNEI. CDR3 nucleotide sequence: TGTGCCAGTTCCGGGGACGCTGAAGCTTTCTTT. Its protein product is CASSGDAEAFF.

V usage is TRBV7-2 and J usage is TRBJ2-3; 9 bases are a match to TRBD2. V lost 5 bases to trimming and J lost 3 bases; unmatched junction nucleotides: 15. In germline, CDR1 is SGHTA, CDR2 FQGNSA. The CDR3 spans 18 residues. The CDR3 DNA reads TGTGCCAGCAGCGTACGGGCGGGAGGGGGTTATAATACAGATACGCAGTATTTT. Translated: CASSVRAGGGYNTDTQYF.

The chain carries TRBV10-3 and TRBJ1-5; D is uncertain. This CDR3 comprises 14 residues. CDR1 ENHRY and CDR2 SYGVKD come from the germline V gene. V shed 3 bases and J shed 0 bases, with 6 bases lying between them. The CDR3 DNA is TGTGCCATCAGTGACGGCAATAGCAATCAGCCCCAGCATTTT. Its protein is CAISDGNSNQPQHF.

DNA of the CDR3: TGTGCCAGCACTGATAGCGGGAGGGGAGATACGCAGTATTTT. Its translation: CASTDSGRGDTQYF. The rearrangement uses TRBV12-3 or TRBV12-4 and TRBJ2-3, with 11 bases identical to TRBD2. The CDR3 covers 14 residues. J was trimmed by 5 bases and V by 7 bases; bases with no gene match: 5.

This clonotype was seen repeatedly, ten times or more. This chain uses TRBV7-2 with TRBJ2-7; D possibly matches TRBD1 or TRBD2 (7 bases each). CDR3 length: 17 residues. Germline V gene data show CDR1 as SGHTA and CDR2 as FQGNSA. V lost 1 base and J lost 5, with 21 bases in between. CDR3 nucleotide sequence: TGTGCCAGCAGCTTAGTCTATAGGGGGCAGGCGGGGGACGAGCAGTACTTC. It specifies CASSLVYRGQAGDEQYF.

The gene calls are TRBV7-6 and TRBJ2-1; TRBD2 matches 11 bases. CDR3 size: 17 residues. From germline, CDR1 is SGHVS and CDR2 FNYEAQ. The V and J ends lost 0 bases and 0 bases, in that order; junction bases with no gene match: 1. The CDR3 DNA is TGTGCCAGCAGCTTAGCGGGACTAGCGGACTCCTACAATGAGCAGTTCTTC. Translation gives CASSLAGLADSYNEQFF.

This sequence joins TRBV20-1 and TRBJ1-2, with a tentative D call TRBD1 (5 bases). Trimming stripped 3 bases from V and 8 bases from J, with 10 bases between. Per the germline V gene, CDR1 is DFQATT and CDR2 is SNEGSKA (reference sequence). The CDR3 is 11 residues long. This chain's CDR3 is CSASSGEGYTF. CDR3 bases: TGCAGTGCTAGTTCGGGGGAGGGCTACACCTTC.

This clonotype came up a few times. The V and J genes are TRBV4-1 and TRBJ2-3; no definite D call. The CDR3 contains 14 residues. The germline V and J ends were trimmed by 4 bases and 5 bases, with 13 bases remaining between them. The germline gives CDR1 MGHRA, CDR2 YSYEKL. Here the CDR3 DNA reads TGCGCCAGCAGCCGAAGAGGTCTCCTAGATACGCAGTATTTT. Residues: CASSRRGLLDTQYF.

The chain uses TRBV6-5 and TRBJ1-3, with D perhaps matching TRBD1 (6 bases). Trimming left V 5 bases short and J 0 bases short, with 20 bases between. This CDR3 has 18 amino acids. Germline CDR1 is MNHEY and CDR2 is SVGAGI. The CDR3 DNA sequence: TGTGCCAGCAGTCCCGCTACCACGGACAGAGGCTCTGGAAACACCATATATTTT. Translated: CASSPATTDRGSGNTIYF.

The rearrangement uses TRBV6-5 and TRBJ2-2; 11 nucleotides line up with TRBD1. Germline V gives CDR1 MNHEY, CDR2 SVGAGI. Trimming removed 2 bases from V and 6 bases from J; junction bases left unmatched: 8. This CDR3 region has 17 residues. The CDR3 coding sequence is TGTGCCAGCAGTTACCAAACTCCGGGACAGGGGGCCGGGGAGCTGTTTTTT. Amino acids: CASSYQTPGQGAGELFF.

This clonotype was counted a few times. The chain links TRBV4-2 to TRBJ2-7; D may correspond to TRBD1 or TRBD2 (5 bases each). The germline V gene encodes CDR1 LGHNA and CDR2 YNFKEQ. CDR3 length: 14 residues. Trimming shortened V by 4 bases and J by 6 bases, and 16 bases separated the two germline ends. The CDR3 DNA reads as TGTGCCAGCAGCCGGGACGGGACCTCCAGCGAGCAGTACTTC. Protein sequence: CASSRDGTSSEQYF.

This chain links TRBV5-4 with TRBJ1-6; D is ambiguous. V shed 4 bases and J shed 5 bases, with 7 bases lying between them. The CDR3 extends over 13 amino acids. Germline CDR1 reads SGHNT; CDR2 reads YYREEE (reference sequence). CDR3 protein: CASSRMDNSPLHF. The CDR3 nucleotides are TGTGCCAGCAGCCGGATGGATAATTCACCCCTCCACTTT.

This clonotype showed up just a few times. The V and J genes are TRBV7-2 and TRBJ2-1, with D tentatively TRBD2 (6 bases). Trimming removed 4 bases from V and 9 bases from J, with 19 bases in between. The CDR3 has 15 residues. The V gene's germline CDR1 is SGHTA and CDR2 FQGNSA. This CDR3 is CASSSWVAVSSEQFF. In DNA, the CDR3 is TGTGCCAGCAGCTCCTGGGTAGCGGTGAGTAGTGAGCAGTTCTTC. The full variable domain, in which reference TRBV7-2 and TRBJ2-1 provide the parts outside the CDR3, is GAGVSQSPSNKVTEKGKDVELRCDPISGHTALYWYRQSLGQGLEFLIYFQGNSAPDKSGLPSDRFSAERTGGSVSTLTIQRTQQEDSAVYLCASSSWVAVSSEQFFGPGTRLTVL.

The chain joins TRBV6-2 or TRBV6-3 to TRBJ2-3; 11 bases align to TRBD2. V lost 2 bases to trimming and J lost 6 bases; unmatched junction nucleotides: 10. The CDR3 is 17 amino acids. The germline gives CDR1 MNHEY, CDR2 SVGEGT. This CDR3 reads CASSYTVTSGSMDTQYF. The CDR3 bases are TGTGCCAGCAGTTACACGGTAACTAGCGGGAGCATGGATACGCAGTATTTT.

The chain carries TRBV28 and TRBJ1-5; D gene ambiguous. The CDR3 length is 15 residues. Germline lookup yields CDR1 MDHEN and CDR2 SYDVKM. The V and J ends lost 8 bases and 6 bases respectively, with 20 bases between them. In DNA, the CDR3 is TGTGCCAGCTGCCCCCACGGGATCAACGGTCAGCCCCAGCATTTT. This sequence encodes CASCPHGINGQPQHF.

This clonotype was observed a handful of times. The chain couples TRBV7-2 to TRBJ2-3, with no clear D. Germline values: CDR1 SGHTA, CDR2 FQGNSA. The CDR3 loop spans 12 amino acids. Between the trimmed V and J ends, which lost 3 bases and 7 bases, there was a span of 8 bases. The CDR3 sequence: CASSLYVNTQYF. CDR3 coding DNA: TGTGCCAGCAGCTTGTATGTGAATACGCAGTATTTT.

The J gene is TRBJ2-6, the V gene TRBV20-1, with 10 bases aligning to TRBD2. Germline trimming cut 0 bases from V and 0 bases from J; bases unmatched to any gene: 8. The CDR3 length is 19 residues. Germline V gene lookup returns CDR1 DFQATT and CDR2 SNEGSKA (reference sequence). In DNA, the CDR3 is TGCAGTGCTAGAGATGATAGCGGGAGGACGGACTCTGGGGCCAACGTCCTGACTTTC. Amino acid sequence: CSARDDSGRTDSGANVLTF.

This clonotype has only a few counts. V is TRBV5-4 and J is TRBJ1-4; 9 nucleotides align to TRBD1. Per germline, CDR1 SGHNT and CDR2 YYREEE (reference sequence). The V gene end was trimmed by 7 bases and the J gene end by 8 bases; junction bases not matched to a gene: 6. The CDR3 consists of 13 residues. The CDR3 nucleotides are TGTGCCAGCCGGGACAGGGCTGGGGAAAAACTGTTTTTT. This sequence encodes CASRDRAGEKLFF. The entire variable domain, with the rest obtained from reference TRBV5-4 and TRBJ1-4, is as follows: ETGVTQSPTHLIKTRGQQVTLRCSSQSGHNTVSWYQQALGQGPQFIFQYYREEENGRGNFPPRFSGLQFPNYSSELNVNALELDDSALYLCASRDRAGEKLFFGSGTQLSVL.

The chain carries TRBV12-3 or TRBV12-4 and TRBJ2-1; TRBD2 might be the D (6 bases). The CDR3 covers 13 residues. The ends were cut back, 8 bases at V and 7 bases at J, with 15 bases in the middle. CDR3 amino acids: CASLMGGGNEQFF. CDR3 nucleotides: TGTGCCAGCCTAATGGGTGGAGGGAATGAGCAGTTCTTC.

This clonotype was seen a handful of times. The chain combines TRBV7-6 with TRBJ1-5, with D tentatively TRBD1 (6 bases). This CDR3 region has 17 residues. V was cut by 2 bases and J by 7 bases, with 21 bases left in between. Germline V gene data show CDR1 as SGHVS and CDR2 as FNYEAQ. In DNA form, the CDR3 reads TGTGCCAGCAGCTTATCGACGGGGGCCCCATTACGCCAGCCCCAGCATTTT. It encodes CASSLSTGAPLRQPQHF.

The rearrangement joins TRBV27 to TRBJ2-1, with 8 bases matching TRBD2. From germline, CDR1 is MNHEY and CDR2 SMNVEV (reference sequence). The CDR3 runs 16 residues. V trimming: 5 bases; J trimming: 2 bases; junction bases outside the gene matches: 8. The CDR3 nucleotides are TGTGCCAGCAGTCCAGACGCGGGGGGCCCCTACAATGAGCAGTTCTTC. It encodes CASSPDAGGPYNEQFF.

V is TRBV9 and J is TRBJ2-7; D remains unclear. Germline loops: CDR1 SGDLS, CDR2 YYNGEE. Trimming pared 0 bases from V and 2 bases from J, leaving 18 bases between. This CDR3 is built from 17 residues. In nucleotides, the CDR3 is TGTGCCAGCAGCGTAGCCCCCGAACGGGTCCCCGCCTACGAGCAGTACTTC. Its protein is CASSVAPERVPAYEQYF.

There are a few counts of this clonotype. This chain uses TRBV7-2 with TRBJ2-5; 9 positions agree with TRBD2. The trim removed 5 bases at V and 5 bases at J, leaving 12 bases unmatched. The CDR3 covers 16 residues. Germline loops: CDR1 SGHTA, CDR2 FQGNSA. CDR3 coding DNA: TGTGCCAGCAGCCCTCGTAGCGGGGCGGGGGGGGAGACCCAGTACTTC. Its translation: CASSPRSGAGGETQYF.

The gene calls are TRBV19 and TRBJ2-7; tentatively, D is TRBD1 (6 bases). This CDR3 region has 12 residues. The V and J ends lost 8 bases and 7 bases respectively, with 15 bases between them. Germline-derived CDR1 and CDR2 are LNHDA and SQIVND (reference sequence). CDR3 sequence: CASGQPPGEQYF. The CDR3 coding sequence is TGTGCCAGTGGACAGCCTCCGGGAGAGCAGTACTTC.